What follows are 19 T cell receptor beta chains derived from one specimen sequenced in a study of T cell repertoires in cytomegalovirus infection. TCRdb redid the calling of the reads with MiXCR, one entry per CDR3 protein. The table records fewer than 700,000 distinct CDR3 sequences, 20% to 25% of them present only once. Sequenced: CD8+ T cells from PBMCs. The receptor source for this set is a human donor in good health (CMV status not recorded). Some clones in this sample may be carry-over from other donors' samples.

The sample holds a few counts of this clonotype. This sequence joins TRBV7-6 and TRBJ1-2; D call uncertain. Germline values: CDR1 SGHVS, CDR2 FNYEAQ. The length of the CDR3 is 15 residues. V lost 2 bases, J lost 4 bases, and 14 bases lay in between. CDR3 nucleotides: TGTGCCAGCAGCTTAAGTCTCCAGGCAGGCTATGGCTACACCTTC. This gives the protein CASSLSLQAGYGYTF.

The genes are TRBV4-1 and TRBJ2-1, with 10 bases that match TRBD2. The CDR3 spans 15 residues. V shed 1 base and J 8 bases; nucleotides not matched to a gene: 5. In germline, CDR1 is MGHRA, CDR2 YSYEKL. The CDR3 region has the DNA TGCGCCAGCAGCCAAGCCCAGCGGGGGGGAGATGAGCAGTTCTTC. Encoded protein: CASSQAQRGGDEQFF.

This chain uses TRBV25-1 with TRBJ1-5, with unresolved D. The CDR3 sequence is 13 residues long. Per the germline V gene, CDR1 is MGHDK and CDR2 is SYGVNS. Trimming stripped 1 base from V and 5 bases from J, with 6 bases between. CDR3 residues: CASSESLHQPQHF. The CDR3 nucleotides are TGTGCCAGCAGTGAATCCCTTCATCAGCCCCAGCATTTT.

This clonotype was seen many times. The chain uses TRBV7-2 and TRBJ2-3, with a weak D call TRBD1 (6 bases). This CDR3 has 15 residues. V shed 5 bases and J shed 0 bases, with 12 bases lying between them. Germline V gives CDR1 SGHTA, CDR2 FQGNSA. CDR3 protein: CASSRTDLSTDTQYF. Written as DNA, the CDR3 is TGTGCCAGCAGCCGGACAGACCTAAGCACAGATACGCAGTATTTT.

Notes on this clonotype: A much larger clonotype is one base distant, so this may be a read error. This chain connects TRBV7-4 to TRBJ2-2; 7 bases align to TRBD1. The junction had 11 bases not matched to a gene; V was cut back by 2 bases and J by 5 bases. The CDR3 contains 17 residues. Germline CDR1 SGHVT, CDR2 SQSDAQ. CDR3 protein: CASSLPGTESETGELFF. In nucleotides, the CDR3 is TGTGCCAGCAGCTTACCAGGGACAGAGTCCGAGACCGGGGAGCTGTTTTTT.

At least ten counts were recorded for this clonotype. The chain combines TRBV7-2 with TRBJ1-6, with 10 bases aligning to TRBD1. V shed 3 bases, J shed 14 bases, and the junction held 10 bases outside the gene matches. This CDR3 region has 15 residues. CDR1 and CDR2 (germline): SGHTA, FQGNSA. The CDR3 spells CASSLGQGIGRALHF. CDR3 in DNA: TGTGCCAGCAGCTTGGGACAGGGGATTGGTAGAGCCCTCCACTTT.

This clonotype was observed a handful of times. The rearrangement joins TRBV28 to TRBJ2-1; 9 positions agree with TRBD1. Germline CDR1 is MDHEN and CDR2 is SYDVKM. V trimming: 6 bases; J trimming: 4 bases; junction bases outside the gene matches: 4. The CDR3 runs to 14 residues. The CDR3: CASRPGQGYNEQFF. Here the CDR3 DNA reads TGTGCCAGCAGGCCCGGACAGGGGTACAATGAGCAGTTCTTC.

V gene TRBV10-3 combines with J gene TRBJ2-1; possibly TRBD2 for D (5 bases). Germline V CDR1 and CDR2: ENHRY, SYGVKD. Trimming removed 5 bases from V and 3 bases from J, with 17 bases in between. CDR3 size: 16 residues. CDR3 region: CAISPTEVTIYNEQFF. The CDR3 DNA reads TGTGCCATCAGTCCTACGGAGGTGACAATCTACAATGAGCAGTTCTTC.

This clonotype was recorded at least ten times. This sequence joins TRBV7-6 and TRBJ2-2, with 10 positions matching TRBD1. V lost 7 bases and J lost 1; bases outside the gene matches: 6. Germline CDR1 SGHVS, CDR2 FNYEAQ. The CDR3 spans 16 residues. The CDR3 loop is CASTPGTGVNTGELFF. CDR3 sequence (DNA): TGTGCCAGCACTCCGGGGACAGGGGTGAACACCGGGGAGCTGTTTTTT.

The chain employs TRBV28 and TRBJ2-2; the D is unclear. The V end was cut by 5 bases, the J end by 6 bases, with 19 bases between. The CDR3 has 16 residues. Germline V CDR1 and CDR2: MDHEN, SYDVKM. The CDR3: CASSPLVPRWAGELFF. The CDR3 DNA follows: TGTGCCAGCAGTCCCCTTGTGCCTCGGTGGGCCGGGGAGCTGTTTTTT.

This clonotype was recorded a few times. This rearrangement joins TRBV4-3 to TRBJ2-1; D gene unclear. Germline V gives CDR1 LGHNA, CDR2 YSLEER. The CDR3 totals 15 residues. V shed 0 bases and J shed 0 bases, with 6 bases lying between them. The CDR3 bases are TGCGCCAGCAGCCAAGAAAGGAACTCCTACAATGAGCAGTTCTTC. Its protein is CASSQERNSYNEQFF.

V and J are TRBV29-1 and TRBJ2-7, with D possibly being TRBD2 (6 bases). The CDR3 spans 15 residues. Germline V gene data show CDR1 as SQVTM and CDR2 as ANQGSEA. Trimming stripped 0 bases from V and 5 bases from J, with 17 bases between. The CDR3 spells CSVEDPHSEGDEQYF. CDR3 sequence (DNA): TGCAGCGTTGAAGATCCCCACTCGGAGGGAGACGAGCAGTACTTC.

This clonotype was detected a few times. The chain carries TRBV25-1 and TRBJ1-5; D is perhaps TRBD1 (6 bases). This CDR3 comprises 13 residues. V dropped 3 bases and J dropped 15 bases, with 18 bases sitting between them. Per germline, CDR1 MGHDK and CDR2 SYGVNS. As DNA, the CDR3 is TGTGCCAGCAGTGATCATTCGGGGGGCTTGAGGCATTTT. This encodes CASSDHSGGLRHF.

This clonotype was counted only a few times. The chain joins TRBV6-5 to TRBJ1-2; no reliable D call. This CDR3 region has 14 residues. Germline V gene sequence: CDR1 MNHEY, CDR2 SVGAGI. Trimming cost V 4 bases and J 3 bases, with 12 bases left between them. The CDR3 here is CASSSGKWDYGYTF. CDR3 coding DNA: TGTGCCAGCAGTTCGGGGAAGTGGGACTATGGCTACACCTTC.

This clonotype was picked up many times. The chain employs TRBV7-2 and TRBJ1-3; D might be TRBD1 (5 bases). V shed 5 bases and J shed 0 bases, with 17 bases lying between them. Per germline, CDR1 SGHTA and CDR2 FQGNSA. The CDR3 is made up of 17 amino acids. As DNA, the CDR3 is TGTGCCAGCAGCGGGATGGGCGGGGCCAGCTCTGGAAACACCATATATTTT. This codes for CASSGMGGASSGNTIYF.

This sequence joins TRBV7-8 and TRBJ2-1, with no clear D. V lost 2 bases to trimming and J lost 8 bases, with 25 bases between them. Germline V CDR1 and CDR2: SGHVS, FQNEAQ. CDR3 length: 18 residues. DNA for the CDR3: TGTGCCAGCAGCTTAATCGGGCAAGGTATAAGACTTAAGGATGAGCAGTTCTTC. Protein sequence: CASSLIGQGIRLKDEQFF. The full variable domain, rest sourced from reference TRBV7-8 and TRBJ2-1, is GAGVSQSPRYKVAKRGQDVALRCDPISGHVSLFWYQQALGQGPEFLTYFQNEAQLDKSGLPSDRFFAERPEGSVSTLKIQRTQQEDSAVYLCASSLIGQGIRLKDEQFFGPGTRLTVL.

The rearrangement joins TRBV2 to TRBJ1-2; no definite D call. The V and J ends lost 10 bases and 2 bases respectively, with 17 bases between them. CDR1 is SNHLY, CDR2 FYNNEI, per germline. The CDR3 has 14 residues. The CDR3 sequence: CANHLITANYGYTF. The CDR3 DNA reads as TGTGCCAACCACCTTATAACAGCGAACTATGGCTACACCTTC.

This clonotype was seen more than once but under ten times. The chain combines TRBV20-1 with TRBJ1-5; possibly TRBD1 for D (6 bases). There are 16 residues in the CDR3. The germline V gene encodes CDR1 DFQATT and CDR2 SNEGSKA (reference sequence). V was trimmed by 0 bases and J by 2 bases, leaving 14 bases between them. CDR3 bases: TGCAGTGCTAGAGATCCCGGGGGCGCGGGCAATCAGCCCCAGCATTTT. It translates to CSARDPGGAGNQPQHF.

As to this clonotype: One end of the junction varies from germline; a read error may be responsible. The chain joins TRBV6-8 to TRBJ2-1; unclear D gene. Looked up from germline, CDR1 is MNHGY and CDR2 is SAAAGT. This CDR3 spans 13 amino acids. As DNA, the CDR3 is TGTGCCAGCAGTTACAAAGGCGGAGATGAGCAGTCCTTC. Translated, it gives CASSYKGGDEQSF.